This TCR beta chain was sequenced during a study of T cell clones after liver transplantation. Overall study context: Apart from a few HCV-positive recipients, transplants were for non-autoimmune, non-viral reasons. Standard immunosuppression, with no induction, continued until 12-24 months after transplant.

Germline V CDR1 and CDR2: MNHEY, SMNVEV (reference sequence). Between the trimmed V and J ends, which lost 5 bases and 0 bases, there was a span of 10 bases. CDR3 size: 14 residues. TCRdb's copy holds only in-frame clones and misses some; the assay was immunoSEQ multiplex PCR. Of roughly 70,000 clones detected, approximately 80% appear once; the ten largest clones hold about 0.6%. The sequencing here drew on CD4+ T cells from blood, taken before liver transplant. This sequence originates from a human donor who received a liver transplant. The chain couples TRBV27 to TRBJ1-2; no definite D call. CDR3 region: CASSPRTTNYGYTF. The CDR3 region has the DNA TGTGCCAGCAGTCCCCGGACCACTAACTATGGCTACACCTTC.